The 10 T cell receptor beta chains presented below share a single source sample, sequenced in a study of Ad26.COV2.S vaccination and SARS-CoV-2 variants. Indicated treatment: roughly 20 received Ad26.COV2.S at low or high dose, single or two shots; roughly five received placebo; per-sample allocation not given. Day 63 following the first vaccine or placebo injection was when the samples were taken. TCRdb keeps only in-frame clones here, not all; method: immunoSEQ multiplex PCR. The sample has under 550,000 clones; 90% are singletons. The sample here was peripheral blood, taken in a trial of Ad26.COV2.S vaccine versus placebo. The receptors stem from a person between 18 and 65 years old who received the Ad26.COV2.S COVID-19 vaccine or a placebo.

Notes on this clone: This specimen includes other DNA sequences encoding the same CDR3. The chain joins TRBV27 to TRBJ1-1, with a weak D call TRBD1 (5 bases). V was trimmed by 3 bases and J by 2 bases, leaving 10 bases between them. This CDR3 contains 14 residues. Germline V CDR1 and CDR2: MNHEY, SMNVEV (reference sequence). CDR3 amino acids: CASSFTGRNTEAFF. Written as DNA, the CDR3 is TGTGCCAGCAGTTTCACGGGGCGTAACACTGAAGCTTTCTTT.

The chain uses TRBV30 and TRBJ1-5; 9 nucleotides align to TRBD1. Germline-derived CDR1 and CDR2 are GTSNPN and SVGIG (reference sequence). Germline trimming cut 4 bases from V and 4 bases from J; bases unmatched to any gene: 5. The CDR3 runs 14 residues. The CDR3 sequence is CAWNGGQGNQPQHF. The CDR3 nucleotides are TGTGCCTGGAATGGGGGACAGGGTAATCAGCCCCAGCATTTT.

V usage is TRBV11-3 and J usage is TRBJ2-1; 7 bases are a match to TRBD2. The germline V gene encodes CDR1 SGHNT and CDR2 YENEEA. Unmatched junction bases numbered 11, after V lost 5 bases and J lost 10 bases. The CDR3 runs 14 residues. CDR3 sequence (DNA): TGTGCCAGCAGCAAACGGGACTTCGGGGGGGAGCAGTTCTTC. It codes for CASSKRDFGGEQFF.

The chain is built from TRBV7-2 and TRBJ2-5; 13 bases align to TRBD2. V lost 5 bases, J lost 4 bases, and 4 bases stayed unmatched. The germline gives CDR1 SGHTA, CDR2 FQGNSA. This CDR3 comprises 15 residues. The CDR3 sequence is CASSLGTSGIETQYF. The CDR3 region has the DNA TGTGCCAGCAGCCTAGGGACTAGCGGGATAGAGACCCAGTACTTC.

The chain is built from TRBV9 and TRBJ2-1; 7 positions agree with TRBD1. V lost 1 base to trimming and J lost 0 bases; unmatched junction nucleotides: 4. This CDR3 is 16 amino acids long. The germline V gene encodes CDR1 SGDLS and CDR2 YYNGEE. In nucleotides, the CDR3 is TGTGCCAGCAGCGTATCAGGGGGAAGCTCCTACAATGAGCAGTTCTTC. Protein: CASSVSGGSSYNEQFF.

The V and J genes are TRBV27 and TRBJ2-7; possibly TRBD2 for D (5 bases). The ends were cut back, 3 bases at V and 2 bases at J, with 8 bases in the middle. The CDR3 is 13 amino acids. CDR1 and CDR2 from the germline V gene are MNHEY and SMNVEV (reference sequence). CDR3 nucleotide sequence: TGTGCCAGCAGTTTGGGGAGAGCCTACGAGCAGTACTTC. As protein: CASSLGRAYEQYF.

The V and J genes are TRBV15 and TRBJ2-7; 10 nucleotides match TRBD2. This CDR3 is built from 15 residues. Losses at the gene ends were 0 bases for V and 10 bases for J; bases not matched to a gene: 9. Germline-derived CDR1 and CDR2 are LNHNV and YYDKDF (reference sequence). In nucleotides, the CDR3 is TGTGCCACCAGCAGAGATATGCTAGCGGGAGTGTCCCAGTACTTC. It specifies CATSRDMLAGVSQYF.

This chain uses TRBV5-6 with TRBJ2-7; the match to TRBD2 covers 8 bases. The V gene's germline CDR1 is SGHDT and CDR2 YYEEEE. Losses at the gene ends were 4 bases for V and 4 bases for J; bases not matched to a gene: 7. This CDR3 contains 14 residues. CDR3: CASSAPQREYEQYF. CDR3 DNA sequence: TGTGCCAGCAGCGCCCCCCAGCGGGAGTACGAGCAGTACTTC.

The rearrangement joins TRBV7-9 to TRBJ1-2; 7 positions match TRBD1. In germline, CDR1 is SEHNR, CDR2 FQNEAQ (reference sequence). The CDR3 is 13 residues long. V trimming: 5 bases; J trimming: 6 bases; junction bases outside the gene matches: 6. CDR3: CASSRTGLDGYTF. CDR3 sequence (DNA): TGTGCCAGCAGCCGGACAGGCCTCGATGGCTACACCTTC.

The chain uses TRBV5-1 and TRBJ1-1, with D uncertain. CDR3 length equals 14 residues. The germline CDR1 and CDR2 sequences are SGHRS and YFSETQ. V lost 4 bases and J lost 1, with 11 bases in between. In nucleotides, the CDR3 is TGCGCCAGCAGCATAACACCGACGAACACTGAAGCTTTCTTT. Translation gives CASSITPTNTEAFF.